Shown below are 8 T cell receptor beta chains from a single sample sequenced in a study of cytomegalovirus exposure and HLA in healthy donors. This PCR relied on a set of 60 Vbeta primers and 13 Jbeta primers. Assay used: immunoSEQ multiplex PCR; TCRdb lists only in-frame clones, some missing. The data contain 170,000 or so clones, roughly 80% of them singletons. Sequencing used PBMCs. These TCRs come from a woman in her forties or fifties in good health and CMV-seropositive.

This chain uses TRBV6-1 with TRBJ2-7, with 11 bases lining up with TRBD1. The CDR3 contains 17 residues. Germline values: CDR1 MNHNS, CDR2 SASEGT. V lost 3 bases to trimming and J lost 3 bases; unmatched junction nucleotides: 10. Here the CDR3 reads CASSDRASGTGGYEQYF. DNA for the CDR3: TGTGCCAGCAGTGATAGGGCCTCCGGGACAGGGGGCTACGAGCAGTACTTC.

The chain carries TRBV4-1 and TRBJ2-5; D call uncertain. The DNA matches TRBJ2-7 better at its end, which makes the J call doubtful. Germline V gene lookup returns CDR1 MGHRA and CDR2 YSYEKL. This CDR3 region has 15 residues. The CDR3 DNA reads TGCGCCAGCAGCCAAGGGCAGATAGACTCCTACGAGCAGTACTTC. Its translation is CASSQGQIDSYEQYF.

The chain recombines TRBV19 with TRBJ1-4; no firm D call. The CDR3 is 15 amino acids. CDR1 and CDR2 from the germline V gene are LNHDA and SQIVND (reference sequence). V dropped 6 bases and J dropped 7 bases, with 18 bases sitting between them. The CDR3 region has the DNA TGTGCCAGTAGCCCCGGCGGGCCGAGAGGTGAAAAACTGTTTTTT. Translation: CASSPGGPRGEKLFF.

This chain uses TRBV5-4 with TRBJ2-3; TRBD2 matches at 9 bases. V was clipped by 4 bases and J by 6 bases; unmatched bases: 3. The CDR3 covers 13 residues. Germline loops: CDR1 SGHNT, CDR2 YYREEE (reference sequence). CDR3 DNA: TGTGCCAGCAGCACCACTAGCGGGGATACGCAGTATTTT. Its translation: CASSTTSGDTQYF.

The rearrangement uses TRBV7-6 and TRBJ2-7; 10 nucleotides match TRBD2. This CDR3 has 14 amino acids. The ends lost 3 bases at V and 5 bases at J; junction bases unmatched: 4. CDR1 is SGHVS and CDR2 is FNYEAQ in the germline V gene. CDR3 residues: CASSFSGGSDEQYF. The CDR3 DNA sequence: TGTGCCAGCAGCTTTAGCGGGGGGAGCGACGAGCAGTACTTC.

V gene TRBV5-4 combines with J gene TRBJ2-6; D may be TRBD1 (6 bases). The CDR3 runs to 17 residues. Germline CDR1 is SGHNT and CDR2 is YYREEE (reference sequence). Trimming shortened V by 0 bases and J by 4 bases, and 14 bases separated the two germline ends. The CDR3 DNA is TGTGCCAGCAGCTTGGGGTCTGGGGGCGGAGGGGCCAACGTCCTGACTTTC. It codes for CASSLGSGGGGANVLTF.

Of note for this clone: Compared with germline, one end of the junction differs, possibly owing to a read error. This chain joins TRBV6-6 and TRBJ1-2; maybe TRBD1 (5 bases). The CDR3 covers 15 residues. Germline CDR1 is MNHNY and CDR2 is SVGAGI (reference sequence). The CDR3 loop reads CASSLTRGYNNGYTF. The CDR3 nucleotides are TGTGCCAGCTCCTTAACCCGGGGGTATAACAATGGCTACACCTTC.

The chain links TRBV27 to TRBJ2-7; 8 bases agree with TRBD2. The J segment lost 3 bases and the V segment lost 5 bases, leaving 6 bases of the junction unmatched. The CDR3 consists of 14 residues. Germline assignment: CDR1 MNHEY and CDR2 SMNVEV (reference sequence). CDR3 in amino acids: CASSLGGEFYEQYF. The CDR3, as DNA: TGTGCCAGCAGTCTCGGGGGGGAGTTCTACGAGCAGTACTTC.